This TCR beta chain was observed in a study of blood T cells in healthy people across ages. Sample-barcoded 5' priming and a J-beta primer mix drove a second PCR of about 6 to 12 cycles. TCRdb ran MiXCR on the 5' RACE reads and lists one entry per CDR3 protein. The sample contains 790,000 or so distinct CDR3 sequences, around 50% of which appear only once. The sample consisted of blood. The TCR comes from a man older than 75 in good health.

The CDR3 is CASSLAGRAGGSEQFF. CDR3 nucleotides: TGTGCCAGCAGCTTAGCGGGACGAGCGGGAGGGTCTGAGCAGTTCTTC. This rearrangement joins TRBV7-9 to TRBJ2-1; 10 nucleotides line up with TRBD2. The germline V gene has CDR1 SEHNR and CDR2 FQNEAQ (reference sequence). CDR3 length: 16 residues. With 0 bases clipped from V and 9 bases from J, the junction kept 8 bases outside the gene matches.